This TCR beta chain was observed in a study of CD8 T cells in ankylosing spondylitis. Overall study results and limits: Matched synovial fluid from ankylosing spondylitis patients was reported to be enriched for disease-linked clones.

CDR3 length: 12 amino acids. Germline-derived CDR1 and CDR2 are SGDLS and YYNGEE. V lost 7 bases and J 8 bases, leaving 13 bases between the germline ends. Scientists made TCR beta libraries using quantitative 5'-RACE with molecular barcodes. Each CDR3 protein is one row after TCRdb ran MiXCR on the 5' RACE reads. The sample yields 6,500 or so distinct CDR3 sequences, 2.8% seen once. This clonotype was seen many times. The antigen remains undetermined. Sequenced material: blood, either unsorted or a sorted T cell fraction (not recorded which). V and J are TRBV9 and TRBJ1-5, with TRBD1 as a possible D gene (6 bases). This receptor was identified in a female donor with ankylosing spondylitis or in good health (not recorded which). The CDR3 DNA reads as TGTGCCAGCGGTGGGGGCGCGGAGCCCCAGCATTTT. The encoded protein is CASGGGAEPQHF.